What follows describes a single TCR beta chain. Its antigen is unknown. The data belong to a study of T cell responses to AZD1222 COVID-19 vaccine. Study information: Pooling covered second doses at about 4 or about 12 weeks.

The CDR3 runs 14 residues. The V and J ends lost 5 bases and 2 bases respectively, with 12 bases between them. Germline V CDR1 and CDR2: MNHEY, SVGEGT. General study points: Repertoire sampling happened only post peak T cell response. Clonal diversity may have been underestimated, and the donors were mostly white British, with more females than males. The reported proportion of spike-specific TCRs targeting unmutated variant regions was nearly half.

This table comes from immunoSEQ multiplex PCR, and its TCRdb copy is limited to in-frame clones, with some not included. The data contain 110,000 to 150,000 clones, roughly 92% of them singletons. The TCR comes from an adult in good health. Sequences were derived from peripheral blood, sampled on day 0 of AZD1222 vaccination. This sequence joins TRBV6-2 or TRBV6-3 and TRBJ2-5, with D tentatively TRBD2 (6 bases). The CDR3 coding sequence is TGTGCCAGCAGTGGTAGCGGAGCTCAAGAGACCCAGTACTTC. Its translation is CASSGSGAQETQYF.